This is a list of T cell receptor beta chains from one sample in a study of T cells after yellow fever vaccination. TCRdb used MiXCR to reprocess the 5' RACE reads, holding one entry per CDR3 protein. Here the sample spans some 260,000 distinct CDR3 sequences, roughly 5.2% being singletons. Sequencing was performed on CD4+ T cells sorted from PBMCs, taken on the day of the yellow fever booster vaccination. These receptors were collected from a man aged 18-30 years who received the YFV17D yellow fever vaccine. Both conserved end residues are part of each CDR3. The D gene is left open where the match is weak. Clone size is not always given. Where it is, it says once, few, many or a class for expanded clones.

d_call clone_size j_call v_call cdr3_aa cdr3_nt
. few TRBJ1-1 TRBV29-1 CSVDRQANTEAFF TGCAGCGTTGACCGACAGGCGAACACTGAAGCTTTCTTT
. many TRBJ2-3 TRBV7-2 CASSFKGGSDTQYF TGTGCCAGCAGCTTCAAAGGGGGTTCAGATACGCAGTATTTT
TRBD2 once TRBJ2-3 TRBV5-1 CASGEGLAGGDTQYF TGCGCCAGCGGCGAGGGACTAGCGGGGGGGGATACGCAGTATTTT
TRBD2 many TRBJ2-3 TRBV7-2 CASSPALAGGQDTQYF TGTGCCAGCAGCCCCGCCCTAGCGGGGGGGCAAGATACGCAGTATTTT
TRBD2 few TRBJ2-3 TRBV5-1 CASTFSGGSDTQYF TGCGCCAGCACCTTTAGCGGGGGGTCAGATACGCAGTATTTT
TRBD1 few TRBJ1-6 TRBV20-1 CSSRGMNNSPLHF TGCAGCAGCAGGGGGATGAATAATTCACCCCTCCACTTT
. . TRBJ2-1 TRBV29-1 CSVALHGSYNEQFF TGCAGCGTTGCCCTACACGGTTCCTACAATGAGCAGTTCTTC
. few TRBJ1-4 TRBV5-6 CASSPQENEKLFF TGTGCCAGCAGCCCGCAGGAGAATGAAAAACTGTTTTTT
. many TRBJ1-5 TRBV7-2 CASSLNWGGQPQHF TGTGCCAGCAGCTTAAACTGGGGAGGTCAGCCCCAGCATTTT
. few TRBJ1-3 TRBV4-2 CASSEPGNTIYF TGTGCCAGCAGCGAGCCCGGAAACACCATATATTTT
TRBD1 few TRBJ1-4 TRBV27 CASSPLGTGRATNEKLFF TGTGCCAGCAGTCCACTCGGGACAGGTCGTGCAACTAATGAAAAACTGTTTTTT
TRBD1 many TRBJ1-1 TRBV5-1 CASSVDRANTEAFF TGCGCCAGCAGCGTGGACAGGGCGAACACTGAAGCTTTCTTT
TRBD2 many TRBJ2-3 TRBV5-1 CASSLGAGDSKDTQYF TGCGCCAGCAGCTTGGGGGCGGGGGACTCCAAGGATACGCAGTATTTT
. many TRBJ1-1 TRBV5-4 CASSSTANTEAFF TGTGCCAGCAGCTCGACAGCGAACACTGAAGCTTTCTTT
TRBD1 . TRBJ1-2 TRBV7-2 CASSWDRDGGYTF TGTGCCAGCAGCTGGGACAGGGACGGGGGCTACACCTTC
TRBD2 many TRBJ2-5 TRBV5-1 CASSPGTSGYQETQYF TGCGCCAGCAGCCCCGGGACTAGCGGGTACCAAGAGACCCAGTACTTC
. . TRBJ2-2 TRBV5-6 CASSQPGQLNTGELFF TGTGCCAGCAGCCAACCGGGACAACTGAACACCGGGGAGCTGTTTTTT
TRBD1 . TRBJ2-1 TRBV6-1 CASSEAGQGSEQFF TGTGCCAGCAGTGAAGCGGGACAGGGGTCTGAGCAGTTCTTC
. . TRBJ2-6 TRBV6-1 CASMSSGANVLTF TGTGCCAGCATGAGCTCTGGGGCCAACGTCCTGACTTTC
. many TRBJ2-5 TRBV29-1 CSVGGLETQYF TGCAGCGTCGGGGGTTTGGAGACCCAGTACTTC
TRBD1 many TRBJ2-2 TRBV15 CATSTKQGGDTGELFF TGTGCCACCAGCACTAAACAGGGGGGAGACACCGGGGAGCTGTTTTTT
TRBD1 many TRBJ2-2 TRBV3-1 CASSLRTGGTGELFF TGTGCCAGCAGCCTTCGGACAGGGGGGACCGGGGAGCTGTTTTTT
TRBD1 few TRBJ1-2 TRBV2 CASCDRVDGYTF TGTGCCAGCTGCGACAGGGTGGATGGCTACACCTTC
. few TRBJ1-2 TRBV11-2 CASSSYGYTF TGTGCCAGCAGTTCCTATGGCTACACCTTC
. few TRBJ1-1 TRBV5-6 CASSSGTGEAFF TGTGCCAGCAGCTCAGGGACCGGTGAAGCTTTCTTT
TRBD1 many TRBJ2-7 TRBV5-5 CASRKGQASYEQYF TGTGCCAGCAGGAAGGGACAGGCTTCCTACGAGCAGTACTTC
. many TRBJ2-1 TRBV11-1 CASSFRDNEQFF TGTGCCAGCAGCTTCAGGGACAATGAGCAGTTCTTC
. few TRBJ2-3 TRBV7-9 CASSLQGPSTDTQYF TGTGCCAGCAGCCTACAGGGTCCTAGCACAGATACGCAGTATTTT
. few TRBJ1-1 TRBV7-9 CASSSRGGSGRTEAFF TGTGCCAGCAGCTCCAGGGGCGGGAGCGGTCGCACTGAAGCTTTCTTT
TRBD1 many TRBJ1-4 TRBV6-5 CASSSDRGIGKLFF TGTGCCAGCAGTTCCGACAGGGGTATCGGGAAACTGTTTTTT
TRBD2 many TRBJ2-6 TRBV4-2 CASSSSGGASGANVLTF TGTGCCAGCAGCAGTAGCGGGGGGGCCTCTGGGGCCAACGTCCTGACTTTC
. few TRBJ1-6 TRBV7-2 CASTRPGTSPLPLHF TGTGCCAGCACTCGACCCGGGACGTCCCCACTACCCCTCCACTTT
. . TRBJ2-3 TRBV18 CASSPPNRADTQYF TGTGCCAGCTCACCACCGAACAGGGCTGATACGCAGTATTTT
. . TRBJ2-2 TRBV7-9 CASSSPGFRELFF TGTGCCAGCAGCTCCCCCGGGTTTCGGGAGCTGTTTTTT
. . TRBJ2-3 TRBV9 CASSVWVDTQYF TGTGCCAGCAGCGTATGGGTGGATACGCAGTATTTT
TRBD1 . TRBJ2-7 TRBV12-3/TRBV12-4 CASSSGQGLLSEQYF TGTGCCAGCAGTTCCGGACAGGGGCTTCTCTCCGAGCAGTACTTC
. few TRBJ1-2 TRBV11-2 CASSSPRRGRDYGYTF TGTGCCAGCAGCTCCCCCCGTCGGGGCAGAGACTATGGCTACACCTTC
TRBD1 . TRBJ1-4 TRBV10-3 CAISNSQTGEKLFF TGTGCCATCAGCAATTCCCAGACAGGGGAAAAACTGTTTTTT
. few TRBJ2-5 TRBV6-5 CASSPGTQVGGTQYF TGTGCCAGCAGTCCCGGGACACAGGTTGGGGGAACCCAGTACTTC
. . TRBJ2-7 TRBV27 CASTRGPTYEQYF TGTGCCAGCACTCGCGGTCCTACCTACGAGCAGTACTTC
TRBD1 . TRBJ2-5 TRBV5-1 CASSLGTGAETQYF TGCGCCAGCAGCTTAGGGACAGGGGCAGAGACCCAGTACTTC
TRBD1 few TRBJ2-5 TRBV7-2 CASSLWDREVPQYF TGTGCCAGCAGCCTCTGGGACAGGGAAGTCCCCCAGTACTTC
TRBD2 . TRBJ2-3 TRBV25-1 CASSEYMTTSGRRPGTQYF TGTGCCAGCAGTGAATATATGACAACTAGCGGGCGGAGGCCGGGTACGCAGTATTTT
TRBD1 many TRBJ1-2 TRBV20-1 CSAIPRTGGGFGYTF TGCAGTGCTATCCCGCGAACAGGGGGCGGATTTGGCTACACCTTC